This entry features one TCR beta chain sequence. The data are from a study of T cell repertoires in ileal Crohn's disease. Measured with immunoSEQ multiplex PCR; TCRdb has only the in-frame clones, and not every one. The table has fewer than 20,000 clones, about 75% seen once; the top ten hold approximately 5%. Germline-derived CDR1 and CDR2 are SNHLY and FYNNEI. V dropped 2 bases and J dropped 1 base, with 13 bases sitting between them. This CDR3 has 16 amino acids. The sample comprised ileal tissue. The TCR sequence derives from an adult with Crohn's disease. The gene calls are TRBV2 and TRBJ2-3; D is perhaps TRBD2 (5 bases). DNA for the CDR3: TGTGCCAGCAGTGAATTCACACCCGGGGGCACAGATACGCAGTATTTT. This encodes CASSEFTPGGTDTQYF.